This T cell receptor beta chain comes out of a study of spatial heterogeneity in lung cancer. Whole-study context: Detection consistently yielded more beta chains than alpha chains.

CDR1 is DFQATT and CDR2 is SNEGSKA in the germline V gene (reference sequence). This CDR3 is built from 12 residues. V was shortened by 5 bases and J by 1 base, with 8 bases between the two germline ends. Noted time point: sample taken at primary tumor resection. TCRdb independently ran MiXCR on the 5' RACE reads; one entry per CDR3 protein. Of 20,000 to 30,000 distinct CDR3 sequences listed, around 10% were seen once; the top ten hold about 8%. Study outcomes and limitations: Counts that tracked tumor mutation counts were those of expanded intratumoral alpha and beta TCRs.

Many counts were recorded for this clonotype. Its antigen is undetermined. This sequence joins TRBV20-1 and TRBJ1-1; D remains ambiguous. The sequence was obtained from a male donor with early-stage non-small cell lung cancer. Sequencing was performed on lung tumor tissue, taken at surgery. The CDR3 loop is CSAWAANTEAFF. Written as DNA, the CDR3 is TGCAGTGCTTGGGCGGCGAACACTGAAGCTTTCTTT.